Below are 10 T cell receptor beta chains sequenced from a single sample in a study of human T cells and chemical hapten exposure. Time point described: pre-sensitization, week 0. The treatment was: therapeutic diphenylcyclopropenone sensitization with weekly scalp DPC. In TCRdb, the RACE reads were re-called with MiXCR into one record per CDR3 protein. The data hold 250,000 or so distinct CDR3 sequences, with approximately 8% observed a single time. The sample was whole blood, taken in connection with sensitization to the hapten diphenylcyclopropenone (DPC). All receptors derive from a man aged 18 to 29 with alopecia areata. Some clones in this sample may be carry-over from other donors' samples.

This rearrangement joins TRBV5-4 to TRBJ2-1; D remains unclear. CDR3 length equals 13 residues. V was cut by 5 bases and J by 5 bases, with 11 bases left in between. CDR1 is SGHNT, CDR2 YYREEE, per germline (reference sequence). In DNA form, the CDR3 reads TGTGCCAGCAGGCGCGCCGGAAACAATGAGCAGTTCTTC. This encodes CASRRAGNNEQFF.

The table lists this clonotype with many counts. V usage is TRBV5-1 and J usage is TRBJ2-2; 8 bases are shared with TRBD1. CDR1 SGHRS and CDR2 YFSETQ come from the germline V gene. The CDR3 runs 14 residues. The trim removed 2 bases at V and 4 bases at J, leaving 1 base unmatched. DNA of the CDR3: TGCGCCAGCAGCTTTACAGGGGGCACCGGGGAGCTGTTTTTT. Residues: CASSFTGGTGELFF.

In this sample, this clonotype turned up a few times. The rearrangement joins TRBV20-1 to TRBJ1-5, with 9 bases aligning to TRBD1. The trim removed 4 bases at V and 2 bases at J, leaving 3 bases unmatched. This CDR3 has 14 residues. CDR1 DFQATT and CDR2 SNEGSKA come from the germline V gene (reference sequence). CDR3 protein: CSAIQGAGNQPQHF. CDR3 coding DNA: TGCAGTGCTATACAGGGGGCTGGCAATCAGCCCCAGCATTTT.

This clonotype came up many times. The gene calls are TRBV28 and TRBJ1-2, with D uncertain. V was trimmed by 3 bases and J by 2 bases, leaving 10 bases between them. Germline values: CDR1 MDHEN, CDR2 SYDVKM. CDR3 length equals 14 residues. CDR3 bases: TGTGCCAGCAGTTTCGATAACGGAAACTATGGCTACACCTTC. It yields the protein CASSFDNGNYGYTF.

V and J are TRBV20-1 and TRBJ1-6; the D is unclear. The CDR3 is made up of 16 amino acids. The germline CDR1 and CDR2 sequences are DFQATT and SNEGSKA (reference sequence). Trimming removed 3 bases from V and 2 bases from J, with 14 bases in between. CDR3 in amino acids: CSARGGAGPYNSPLHF. The CDR3 region has the DNA TGCAGTGCTAGGGGAGGCGCAGGCCCCTATAATTCACCCCTCCACTTT.

The chain employs TRBV12-3 or TRBV12-4 and TRBJ2-2, with D unclear. V shed 8 bases and J shed 6 bases, with 4 bases lying between them. This CDR3 is 10 amino acids long. The CDR3 spells CASRSGELFF. The CDR3 nucleotides are TGTGCCAGCCGCTCCGGGGAGCTGTTTTTT.

This chain links TRBV29-1 with TRBJ1-4; TRBD1 matches at 8 bases. The germline V gene has CDR1 SQVTM and CDR2 ANQGSEA. This CDR3 has 13 residues. J lost 7 bases, V lost 6 bases, and 7 bases had no gene match. The CDR3 here is CSVQGAGGEKLFF. The CDR3 DNA sequence: TGCAGCGTCCAGGGGGCAGGTGGTGAAAAACTGTTTTTT. Using reference TRBV29-1 and TRBJ1-4 for the parts outside the CDR3, the full variable domain is SAVISQKPSRDICQRGTSLTIQCQVDSQVTMMFWYRQQPGQSLTLIATANQGSEATYESGFVIDKFPISRPNLTFSTLTVSNMSPEDSSIYLCSVQGAGGEKLFFGSGTQLSVL.

This clonotype was seen at least ten times. This chain uses TRBV5-6 with TRBJ2-1; TRBD1 matches at 9 bases. V lost 3 bases to trimming and J lost 7 bases; unmatched junction nucleotides: 5. The CDR3 runs to 14 residues. Germline CDR1 reads SGHDT; CDR2 reads YYEEEE. The CDR3: CASSSGTGWNEQFF. The CDR3 nucleotides read TGTGCCAGCAGCTCCGGGACAGGGTGGAATGAGCAGTTCTTC.

The chain joins TRBV2 to TRBJ1-4, with D possibly TRBD1 on 5 matching bases. Trimming removed 7 bases from V and 8 bases from J, with 17 bases in between. CDR1 is SNHLY, CDR2 FYNNEI, per germline. The CDR3 runs 14 residues. This CDR3 reads CASIQEGRGEKLFF. The CDR3 region has the DNA TGTGCCAGCATCCAAGAGGGGCGCGGCGAAAAACTGTTTTTT. Combining the CDR3 with reference TRBV2 and TRBJ1-4 gives the whole variable domain EPEVTQTPSHQVTQMGQEVILRCVPISNHLYFYWYRQILGQKVEFLVSFYNNEISEKSEIFDDQFSVERPDGSNFTLKIRSTKLEDSAMYFCASIQEGRGEKLFFGSGTQLSVL.

The table lists this clonotype with many counts. Compared with germline, one end of the junction differs, possibly owing to a read error. The chain uses TRBV12-3 or TRBV12-4 and TRBJ1-2; a weak D match, TRBD1 (5 bases). The CDR3 is 11 residues long. The CDR3 coding sequence is TGTACCAGCGTAAAGGGACGGGCATACTCCTTC. It specifies CTSVKGRAYSF.